The clone carrying this T cell receptor (beta chain) occurred once. As processed by the authors: By means of reference gene primer amplification, nucleated cell counts were estimated. Sequenced by immunoSEQ multiplex PCR; TCRdb stores in-frame clones only, minus some. From that table come the V and J calls and clone size; the DNA was used to work out D and trimming. The data contain approximately 140,000 clones, around 87% of them singletons. This record comes from a study of blood T cell repertoires in COVID-19. On the study more broadly: Donors in the United States, Italy and Spain gave samples during acute or convalescent COVID-19. T cells, B-cell-depleted T cells, or PBMCs provided the cDNA or gDNA that served as material.

The origin of this receptor is a woman aged 60 to 75 with active or convalescent COVID-19. Sample: peripheral blood.

The CDR3 here is CASSGQGSFSGNTIYF. CDR3 in DNA: TGTGCCAGCAGCGGACAGGGTTCGTTCTCTGGAAACACCATATATTTT. The chain employs TRBV5-5 and TRBJ1-3, with 8 bases aligning to TRBD1. J gave up 0 bases and V 4 bases, and 6 bases lay outside the gene matches. Germline lookup yields CDR1 SGHKS and CDR2 YYEKEE (reference sequence). This CDR3 is built from 16 residues.